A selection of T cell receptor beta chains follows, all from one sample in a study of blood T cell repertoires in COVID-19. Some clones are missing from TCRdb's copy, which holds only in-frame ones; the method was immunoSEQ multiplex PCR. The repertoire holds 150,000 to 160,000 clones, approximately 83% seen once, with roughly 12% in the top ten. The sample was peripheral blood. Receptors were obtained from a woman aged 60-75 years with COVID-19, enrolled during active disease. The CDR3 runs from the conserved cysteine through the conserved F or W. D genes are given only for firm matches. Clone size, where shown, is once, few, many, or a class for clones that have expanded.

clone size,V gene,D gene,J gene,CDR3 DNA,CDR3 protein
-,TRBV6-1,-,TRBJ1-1,TGTGCCAGCAGTGACGCCGGGGTGCTAGCTTTCTTT,CASSDAGVLAFF
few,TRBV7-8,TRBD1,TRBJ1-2,TGTGCCAGCAGCTTAGGGGGACAGGGCGGTGGCTACACCTTC,CASSLGGQGGGYTF
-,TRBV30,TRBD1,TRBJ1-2,TGTGCCTGGACTACAGGGGGCGCTTATGGCTACACCTTC,CAWTTGGAYGYTF
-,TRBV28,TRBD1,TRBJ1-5,TGTGCCAGCAGTTCCCCGGGACAGGGTGATCAGCCCCAGCATTTT,CASSSPGQGDQPQHF
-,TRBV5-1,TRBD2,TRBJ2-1,TGCGCCAGCAGCTTGGCGGGCGGGAGGGGGTATGAGCAGTTCTTC,CASSLAGGRGYEQFF
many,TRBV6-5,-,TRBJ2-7,TGTGCCAGCAGTTCCGGGGGAGGTGGGTCCTACGAGCAGTACTTC,CASSSGGGGSYEQYF
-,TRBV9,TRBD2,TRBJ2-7,TGTGCCAGCAGCCCTAGACAGCGGGATACCTACGAGCAGTACTTC,CASSPRQRDTYEQYF
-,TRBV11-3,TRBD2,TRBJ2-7,TGTGCCAGCAGCCCGGACGGAGCGGGAACCCCCTACGAGCAGTACTTC,CASSPDGAGTPYEQYF
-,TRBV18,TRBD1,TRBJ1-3,TGTGCCAGCTCATCCGGGACAGCGAACTCTGGAAACACCATATATTTT,CASSSGTANSGNTIYF
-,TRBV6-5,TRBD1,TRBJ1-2,TGTGCCAGCAGTTACTCGGGACAGGGAATTAACTATGGCTACACCTTC,CASSYSGQGINYGYTF
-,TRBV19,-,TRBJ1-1,TGTGCCAGTAGAGCCCAGGGATGGGGCGCTTTCTTT,CASRAQGWGAFF